This T cell receptor beta chain was documented in a study of blood T cell repertoires in COVID-19. TCRdb's copy holds only in-frame clones and misses some; the assay was immunoSEQ multiplex PCR. The data show 200,000 to 300,000 clones, 88% seen once. Sequenced: peripheral blood. The clonotype was recovered from a woman aged 40 to 50 who had recovered from COVID-19.

CDR3 in amino acids: CASSHRDRSSYEQYF. CDR3 DNA: TGTGCCAGCAGCCACCGGGACAGGAGCTCCTACGAGCAGTACTTC. The chain couples TRBV7-8 to TRBJ2-7, with TRBD1 matching over 8 bases. The CDR3 spans 15 residues. V shed 5 bases, J shed 0 bases, and the junction held 6 bases outside the gene matches. CDR1 SGHVS and CDR2 FQNEAQ come from the germline V gene.